The 25 T cell receptor beta chains reported below all come from one sample, sequenced in a study of human T cells and chemical hapten exposure (dated by TCRdb to the early 2020s). The time point label, read with the paper, signifies: pre-sensitization, week 0. According to the study, the label for this sample's treatment or condition signals: therapeutic diphenylcyclopropenone sensitization with weekly scalp DPC. Library prep was done by RACE. Sequencing was carried out with a NextSeq 500. TCRdb handled the public reads itself, with Q25 trimming in fastp and clone calling in MiXCR, and kept productive beta chains. Rows are unified per CDR3 protein, each entry keeping the most common DNA and genes. Present in this sample are 300,000 to 450,000 distinct CDR3 sequences, 5% to 6.5% of which were seen just once. The ten largest clones represent 2.5% to 3% of the sample. This sample comprised whole blood, obtained in connection with sensitization to the hapten diphenylcyclopropenone (DPC). These receptors originate from a woman between 45 and 65 years old with alopecia areata. Some clones in this sample may be carry-over from other donors' samples.

In this sample, this clonotype turned up many times. The chain combines TRBV5-1 with TRBJ2-6, with D possibly matching TRBD1 (6 bases). This CDR3 contains 17 residues. In germline, CDR1 is SGHRS, CDR2 YFSETQ. Trimming cost V 0 bases and J 0 bases, with 10 bases left between them. The CDR3 DNA follows: TGCGCCAGCAGCTTGGGAGGGACACCCTCTGGGGCCAACGTCCTGACTTTC. Residues: CASSLGGTPSGANVLTF.

The chain has TRBV15 and TRBJ1-1; no reliable D call. The V end was cut by 0 bases, the J end by 1 base, with 12 bases between. The CDR3 extends over 16 amino acids. CDR1 is LNHNV, CDR2 YYDKDF, per germline (reference sequence). CDR3 DNA: TGTGCCACCAGCAGAGATCGGGTAGAAGAGAACACTGAAGCTTTCTTT. This encodes CATSRDRVEENTEAFF.

The table lists this clonotype with a few counts. The rearrangement joins TRBV7-2 to TRBJ2-3, with TRBD2 identical over 12 bases. The CDR3 runs 15 residues. CDR1 is SGHTA, CDR2 FQGNSA, per germline. Germline trimming cut 4 bases from V and 6 bases from J; bases unmatched to any gene: 5. CDR3 in DNA: TGTGCCAGCAGCTCAACTAGCGGGAGGTTTGATACGCAGTATTTT. As protein: CASSSTSGRFDTQYF.

The J gene is TRBJ1-3, the V gene TRBV3-1, with TRBD1 as a possible D gene (5 bases). The CDR3 is 14 amino acids. Germline CDR1 and CDR2: LGHDT and YNNKEL (reference sequence). The V end was cut by 4 bases, the J end by 4 bases, with 11 bases between. CDR3 in DNA: TGTGCCAGCAGCCTCTCCGAGGGGGGAAACACCATATATTTT. Translated, it gives CASSLSEGGNTIYF.

This clonotype was seen a handful of times. V gene TRBV12-3 or TRBV12-4 combines with J gene TRBJ1-2; maybe TRBD1 (6 bases). The CDR3 sequence is 12 residues long. The CDR3 sequence is CGGGRRGYGYTF. CDR3 coding DNA: TGTGGTGGGGGGCGCCGGGGCTATGGCTACACCTTC.

This clonotype has a count of ten or more. The rearrangement joins TRBV4-2 to TRBJ1-1; D gene ambiguous. Germline-derived CDR1 and CDR2 are LGHNA and YNFKEQ. The ends were cut back, 0 bases at V and 7 bases at J, with 6 bases in the middle. This CDR3 comprises 12 residues. For the CDR3, the DNA is TGTGCCAGCAGCCAAGATCGAGTTGAAGCTTTCTTT. It is translated as CASSQDRVEAFF.

V gene TRBV3-1 combines with J gene TRBJ2-7; tentatively, D is TRBD1 or TRBD2 (5 bases each). The CDR3 totals 14 residues. Deletions cut 3 bases from V and 5 bases from J, with 14 bases between. Germline V CDR1 and CDR2: LGHDT, YNNKEL (reference sequence). The CDR3 region is CASSQWGSSHEQYF. The CDR3 bases are TGTGCCAGCAGCCAGTGGGGGAGTTCCCACGAGCAGTACTTC.

The V and J genes are TRBV7-8 and TRBJ2-1; D possibly corresponds to TRBD2 (6 bases). The germline gives CDR1 SGHVS, CDR2 FQNEAQ. The CDR3 is made up of 16 amino acids. With 5 bases removed from V and 3 bases from J, the gap between germline ends came to 17 bases. The CDR3 nucleotides read TGTGCCAGCAGCCCTCGGAGGACTAACCTCTACAATGAGCAGTTCTTC. It codes for CASSPRRTNLYNEQFF.

This clonotype has ten or more counts. The CDR3 DNA sequence: TGTGCCAGCAGCTCTAGGACAGGAACTGAAGCTTTCTTT. Amino acids: CASSSRTGTEAFF. The gene calls are TRBV5-6 and TRBJ1-1; 7 nucleotides align to TRBD1. This CDR3 is 13 amino acids long. Germline loops: CDR1 SGHDT, CDR2 YYEEEE. Trimming cost V 3 bases and J 5 bases; bases outside gene matches: 4.

This clonotype was detected many times. The V gene is TRBV24-1, the J gene TRBJ2-1; the D gene is possibly TRBD1 (5 bases). Germline V gene data show CDR1 as KGHDR and CDR2 as SFDVKD. Trimming stripped 5 bases from V and 12 bases from J, with 13 bases between. There are 12 residues in the CDR3. In DNA, the CDR3 is TGTGCCACCAGTGGGGTCGGAAGGGGGCAGTTCTTC. This translates into CATSGVGRGQFF.

This clonotype was counted only a few times. The chain recombines TRBV7-9 with TRBJ2-1; D uncertain. The CDR3 is 13 amino acids. With 5 bases removed from V and 8 bases from J, the gap between germline ends came to 13 bases. Per germline, CDR1 SEHNR and CDR2 FQNEAQ (reference sequence). The CDR3 protein is CASSNLIEDEQFF. CDR3 DNA sequence: TGTGCCAGCAGCAATTTAATCGAGGATGAGCAGTTCTTC. Together with reference TRBV7-9 and TRBJ2-1, the CDR3 gives the full variable domain: DTGVSQNPRHKITKRGQNVTFRCDPISEHNRLYWYRQTLGQGPEFLTYFQNEAQLEKSRLLSDRFSAERPKGSFSTLEIQRTEQGDSAMYLCASSNLIEDEQFFGPGTRLTVL.

The rearrangement uses TRBV7-9 and TRBJ2-1; D tentatively fits TRBD1 or TRBD2 (5 bases each). The germline gives CDR1 SEHNR, CDR2 FQNEAQ (reference sequence). The V end lost 0 bases, the J end lost 12 bases, and 18 bases lay between the germline ends. The CDR3 totals 15 residues. CDR3 loop: CASSLARESPRGQFF. For the CDR3, the DNA is TGTGCCAGCAGCTTAGCTCGGGAATCCCCGAGGGGGCAGTTCTTC.

The chain carries TRBV9 and TRBJ2-1; 7 positions agree with TRBD2. The J segment lost 0 bases and the V segment lost 0 bases, leaving 6 bases of the junction unmatched. Germline loops: CDR1 SGDLS, CDR2 YYNGEE. The CDR3 sequence is 17 residues long. The CDR3 region has the DNA TGTGCCAGCAGCGTAGTCGGGCTAGCGGCCTCCTACAATGAGCAGTTCTTC. Translating it yields CASSVVGLAASYNEQFF.

This clonotype was seen only a few times. The V gene is TRBV27, the J gene TRBJ1-2; 10 bases are shared with TRBD1. Trimming cost V 4 bases and J 4 bases; bases outside gene matches: 6. Germline-derived CDR1 and CDR2 are MNHEY and SMNVEV (reference sequence). The CDR3 length is 15 residues. The CDR3 DNA reads as TGTGCCAGCAGTTCCCAGACAGGGGGCCCCTATGGCTACACCTTC. It translates to CASSSQTGGPYGYTF.

V and J are TRBV7-2 and TRBJ2-2; unclear D gene. The CDR3 runs to 13 residues. Germline assignment: CDR1 SGHTA and CDR2 FQGNSA. Trimming left V 5 bases short and J 7 bases short, with 11 bases between. CDR3 DNA sequence: TGTGCCAGCAGCCTTGATCCTGGCGGGGAGCTGTTTTTT. Its protein product is CASSLDPGGELFF.

This clonotype was found many times. V usage is TRBV7-9 and J usage is TRBJ1-3, with D unresolved. The CDR3 is 15 residues long. The V gene's germline CDR1 is SEHNR and CDR2 FQNEAQ (reference sequence). With 4 bases removed from V and 0 bases from J, the gap between germline ends came to 10 bases. As DNA, the CDR3 is TGTGCCAGCAGCTCAACAGAGGACTCTGGAAACACCATATATTTT. It codes for CASSSTEDSGNTIYF.

This clonotype came up a few times. The V gene is TRBV5-1, the J gene TRBJ2-3; D is possibly TRBD1 (5 bases). This CDR3 contains 15 residues. The germline V and J ends were trimmed by 10 bases and 0 bases, with 18 bases remaining between them. The germline V gene has CDR1 SGHRS and CDR2 YFSETQ. The CDR3 region is CASRGRTASTDTQYF. The CDR3 coding sequence is TGCGCCTCAAGGGGTCGAACGGCCAGCACAGATACGCAGTATTTT.

This clonotype was recorded once. V is TRBV7-2 and J is TRBJ2-3; a weak D match, TRBD2 (5 bases). CDR3 length: 17 amino acids. The ends were cut back, 2 bases at V and 1 base at J, with 16 bases in the middle. Germline V CDR1 and CDR2: SGHTA, FQGNSA. CDR3: CASSLRGWAERTDTQYF. CDR3 DNA: TGTGCCAGCAGCTTAAGAGGGTGGGCAGAACGCACAGATACGCAGTATTTT.

This chain uses TRBV6-2 or TRBV6-3 with TRBJ2-7; 7 bases map to TRBD1. Germline loops: CDR1 MNHEY, CDR2 SVGEGT. The CDR3 runs 13 residues. The junction had 11 bases not matched to a gene; V was cut back by 9 bases and J by 6 bases. CDR3 bases: TGTGCCAGAAGAGAGACAGGGAAGGCCGAGCAGTACTTC. Translated: CARRETGKAEQYF.

This clonotype was counted ten times or more. The chain couples TRBV7-2 to TRBJ2-1; D might be TRBD2 (8 bases). From germline, CDR1 is SGHTA and CDR2 FQGNSA. Trimming shortened V by 5 bases and J by 7 bases, and 18 bases separated the two germline ends. This CDR3 comprises 15 residues. DNA of the CDR3: TGTGCCAGCAGCCAGGGGGGACTAGTCAGAAATGAGCAGTTCTTC. Encoded protein: CASSQGGLVRNEQFF.

This clonotype appeared many times. The chain uses TRBV6-5 and TRBJ2-1; 9 bases align to TRBD1. V was pared by 6 bases and J by 4 bases, with 4 bases of the junction left unmatched. CDR3 length: 14 amino acids. Germline values: CDR1 MNHEY, CDR2 SVGAGI. The CDR3 DNA follows: TGTGCCAGCAGGCCGGGACAGGGTTACAATGAGCAGTTCTTC. Protein: CASRPGQGYNEQFF.

This clonotype was detected many times. The rearrangement uses TRBV13 and TRBJ2-4, with 8 bases lining up with TRBD2. The length of the CDR3 is 15 residues. Trimming took 0 bases from V and 11 from J; bases not matched to a gene: 9. Germline CDR1 and CDR2: PRHDT and FYEKMQ (reference sequence). The CDR3 sequence is CASSLGALAGGVQYF. The CDR3 coding sequence is TGTGCCAGCAGCTTAGGGGCCCTCGCGGGAGGAGTTCAGTACTTC.

Many counts were recorded for this clonotype. The chain recombines TRBV29-1 with TRBJ1-1; no reliable D call. Deletions cut 1 base from V and 6 bases from J, with 12 bases between. The germline V gene has CDR1 SQVTM and CDR2 ANQGSEA. The CDR3 spans 13 residues. CDR3 amino acids: CSVEGAEVAEAFF. DNA for the CDR3: TGCAGCGTTGAAGGGGCGGAGGTGGCTGAAGCTTTCTTT.

In its sample, this clonotype was seen many times. The chain couples TRBV6-5 to TRBJ1-2, with 9 positions matching TRBD1. The CDR3 runs 16 residues. The V segment lost 2 bases and the J segment 4 bases; nucleotides outside the gene matches: 8. Germline V CDR1 and CDR2: MNHEY, SVGAGI. The CDR3 protein is CASSYLTGGAGYGYTF. The DNA of the CDR3 is TGTGCCAGCAGTTACCTAACAGGGGGCGCGGGCTATGGCTACACCTTC.

This clonotype has a count of ten or more. This rearrangement joins TRBV7-6 to TRBJ2-1; D gene ambiguous. CDR3 length: 15 amino acids. The V end lost 1 base, the J end lost 2 bases, and 9 bases lay between the germline ends. Germline V gene sequence: CDR1 SGHVS, CDR2 FNYEAQ. The CDR3 coding sequence is TGTGCCAGCAGCTTAGAATCTCCCGCCTACAATGAGCAGTTCTTC. Its protein is CASSLESPAYNEQFF.